The source of this TCR beta chain is a study of shared clonotypes between healthy human individuals. Sequenced by immunoSEQ multiplex PCR; TCRdb stores in-frame clones only, minus some. The sample has roughly 1 million clones; 65% to 80% are singletons. This CDR3 region has 13 residues. Germline V gene data show CDR1 as LNHDA and CDR2 as SQIVND (reference sequence). The V end lost 6 bases, the J end lost 0 bases, and 9 bases lay between the germline ends. Sequencing was done on a sample of memory CD4+ T cells sorted from blood. Sample subset: CD45RA-negative fraction. The sequence derives from a young man in good health. The chain combines TRBV19 with TRBJ2-7; D unresolved. CDR3 nucleotide sequence: TGTGCCAGTAGAGGGCAGCCCTCCTACGAGCAGTACTTC. This encodes CASRGQPSYEQYF.